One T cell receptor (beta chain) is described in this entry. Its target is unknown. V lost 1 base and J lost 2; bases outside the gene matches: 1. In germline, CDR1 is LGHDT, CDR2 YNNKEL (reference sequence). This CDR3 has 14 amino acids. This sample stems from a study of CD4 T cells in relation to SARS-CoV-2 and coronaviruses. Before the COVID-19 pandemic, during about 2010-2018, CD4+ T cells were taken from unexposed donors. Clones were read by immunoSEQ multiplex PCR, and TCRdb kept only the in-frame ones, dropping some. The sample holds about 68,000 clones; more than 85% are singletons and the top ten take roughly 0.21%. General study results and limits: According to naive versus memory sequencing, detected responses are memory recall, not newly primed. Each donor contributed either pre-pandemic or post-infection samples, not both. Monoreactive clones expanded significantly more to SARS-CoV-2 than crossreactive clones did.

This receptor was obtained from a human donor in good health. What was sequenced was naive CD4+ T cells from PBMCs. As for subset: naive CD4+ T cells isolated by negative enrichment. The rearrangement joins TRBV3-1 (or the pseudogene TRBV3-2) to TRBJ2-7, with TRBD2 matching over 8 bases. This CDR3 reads CASSQGRGAYEQYF. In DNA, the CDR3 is TGTGCCAGCAGCCAAGGGCGGGGGGCCTACGAGCAGTACTTC.